This T cell receptor (beta chain) appears in the sequencing data of a study of T cells in Graves' hyperthyroidism and ophthalmopathy. For the study at large: The authors collected peripheral blood at initial diagnosis, before any treatment.

This clonotype has ten or more counts. The length of the CDR3 is 13 residues. V was pared by 6 bases and J by 3 bases, with 12 bases between. There were TCR beta CDR3 regions amplified from RNA transcripts. HTBI primers were employed in a first-round RT-PCR of the TCR CDR3. Each CDR3 protein is one row after TCRdb ran MiXCR on the multiplex PCR reads. The sample lists some 600,000 distinct CDR3 sequences, approximately 13% occurring once. The gene calls are TRBV12-3 or TRBV12-4 and TRBJ2-7, with D tentatively TRBD1 (6 bases). The sequence was obtained from a woman aged 30 to 39 with Graves' hyperthyroidism that later progressed to Graves' ophthalmopathy. The source material was blood. CDR3 loop: CASRIQGSYEQYF. The DNA for the CDR3 is TGTGCCAGCAGGATACAGGGTAGCTACGAGCAGTACTTC.